This T cell receptor beta chain comes out of a study of T cell changes during pregnancy in multiple sclerosis. Method: immunoSEQ multiplex PCR; TCRdb's copy keeps in-frame clones and lacks some. The sample comprises fewer than 80,000 clones, more than 80% of which are singletons, and roughly 1% rests with the top ten. The CDR3 covers 18 residues. The V gene's germline CDR1 is KGHSH and CDR2 LQKENI. V lost 3 bases to trimming and J lost 0 bases, with 18 bases between them. The chain carries TRBV18 and TRBJ1-3; D may be TRBD1 (5 bases). The material sequenced was peripheral blood, taken in the first trimester of pregnancy. This TCR came from a female donor in good health, enrolled as a control in a pregnancy study. Written as DNA, the CDR3 is TGTGCCAGCTCACCTCTCTCCGGACAAGGGCTCTCTGGAAACACCATATATTTT. It translates to CASSPLSGQGLSGNTIYF.